This record covers a single TCR beta chain. Its antigen is not identified. This entry is derived from a study of shared clonotypes between healthy human individuals. Overall study results and limits: Unshared clonotypes carried lower generation probabilities than those common to all four donors.

Using immunoSEQ multiplex PCR, the repertoire was profiled, and TCRdb retains in-frame clones only, with some absent. The table shows about a million clones, with approximately 80% occurring only once. V was pared by 5 bases and J by 6 bases, with 7 bases of the junction left unmatched. The CDR3 spans 13 residues. Germline-derived CDR1 and CDR2 are SNHLY and FYNNEI. This TCR derives from a man aged 18 to 30 in good health. Some clones in this sample may be carry-over from other donors' samples. Sequenced: memory CD4+ T cells from PBMCs. Documented subset: CD45RA-negative fraction. The chain joins TRBV2 to TRBJ2-7; TRBD1 agrees at 7 bases. CDR3 bases: TGTGCCAGCAGTATAACAGGGGTAGGCGAGCAGTACTTC. Translated, it gives CASSITGVGEQYF.